The 17 T cell receptor beta chains reported below all come from one sample, sequenced in a study of cytomegalovirus exposure and HLA in healthy donors. Some clones are missing from TCRdb's copy, which holds only in-frame ones; the method was immunoSEQ multiplex PCR. This table has approximately 59,000 clones, 90% to 95% appearing once. The sample comprised PBMCs. Source of these receptors: a woman between 18 and 29 years old in good health and CMV-seropositive.

This clone was seen more than once but under ten times. This chain links TRBV5-1 with TRBJ2-7; D is perhaps TRBD1 (6 bases). Germline CDR1 SGHRS, CDR2 YFSETQ. Trimming took off 5 bases at V and 2 bases at J, with 11 bases between the two ends. This CDR3 contains 13 residues. This CDR3 reads CASRARGTYEQYF. DNA of the CDR3: TGCGCCAGCAGGGCCAGGGGAACCTACGAGCAGTACTTC.

The rearrangement uses TRBV7-6 and TRBJ1-2, with no clear D. Germline V gene lookup returns CDR1 SGHVS and CDR2 FNYEAQ. V dropped 1 base and J dropped 4 bases, with 10 bases sitting between them. The CDR3 spans 14 residues. The CDR3 loop is CASSLDPGTYGYTF. Here the CDR3 DNA reads TGTGCCAGCAGCTTAGATCCGGGTACCTATGGCTACACCTTC.

As to this clone: The sample holds other DNA sequences that translate to the same CDR3. The gene calls are TRBV13 and TRBJ1-2; the D gene is possibly TRBD1 (6 bases). Trimming took 7 bases from V and 2 from J, leaving 11 bases between them. This CDR3 has 13 amino acids. From germline, CDR1 is PRHDT and CDR2 FYEKMQ (reference sequence). The CDR3 DNA is TGTGCCAGCACAGACAGGAAGAACTATGGCTACACCTTC. Translating it yields CASTDRKNYGYTF.

The V call is TRBV27, the J call TRBJ1-1; no definite D call. Germline V gene data show CDR1 as MNHEY and CDR2 as SMNVEV (reference sequence). This CDR3 spans 15 amino acids. Trimming cost V 6 bases and J 2 bases, with 16 bases left between them. In DNA form, the CDR3 reads TGTGCCAGCAGCCACCCACCCGGGAGTAACACTGAAGCTTTCTTT. Translation gives CASSHPPGSNTEAFF.

The rearrangement uses TRBV5-1 and TRBJ1-2; D perhaps matches TRBD1 (5 bases). This CDR3 region has 13 residues. Trimming took 2 bases from V and 8 from J, leaving 13 bases between them. CDR1 and CDR2 (germline): SGHRS, YFSETQ. Here the CDR3 reads CASSFVGLGGYTF. CDR3 DNA sequence: TGCGCCAGCAGCTTCGTGGGGCTGGGGGGCTACACCTTC. Full variable domain (missing parts from reference TRBV5-1 and TRBJ1-2): KAGVTQTPRYLIKTRGQQVTLSCSPISGHRSVSWYQQTPGQGLQFLFEYFSETQRNKGNFPGRFSGRQFSNSRSEMNVSTLELGDSALYLCASSFVGLGGYTFGSGTRLTVV.

V gene TRBV4-3 combines with J gene TRBJ1-1, with TRBD1 identical over 7 bases. Germline lookup yields CDR1 LGHNA and CDR2 YSLEER. This CDR3 region has 14 residues. V trimming: 1 base; J trimming: 8 bases; junction bases outside the gene matches: 7. CDR3 DNA: TGCGCCAGCAGCCAAGTGCACAGGGGAGTGGAAGCTTTCTTT. Residues: CASSQVHRGVEAFF.

DNA of the CDR3: TGTGCCAGCAGTTACCAAGCCGGGACAGCGAAGAGTGGCTACACCTTC. Protein: CASSYQAGTAKSGYTF. This chain joins TRBV6-5 and TRBJ1-2; 7 bases match TRBD1. The ends lost 2 bases at V and 7 bases at J; junction bases unmatched: 13. Germline CDR1 reads MNHEY; CDR2 reads SVGAGI. This CDR3 comprises 16 residues.

This sequence joins TRBV7-2 and TRBJ2-7; 9 bases line up with TRBD2. This CDR3 comprises 14 residues. Germline CDR1 and CDR2: SGHTA and FQGNSA. Unmatched junction bases numbered 3, after V lost 4 bases and J lost 2 bases. The chain's CDR3 is CASSWAGGPYEQYF. The CDR3 nucleotides read TGTGCCAGCAGCTGGGCGGGGGGGCCCTACGAGCAGTACTTC.

The chain uses TRBV7-8 and TRBJ2-3; a weak D match, TRBD1 (6 bases). CDR1 SGHVS and CDR2 FQNEAQ come from the germline V gene. This CDR3 spans 15 amino acids. Trimming removed 1 base from V and 4 bases from J, with 12 bases in between. Here the CDR3 reads CASSLEGRGSDTQYF. The CDR3 region has the DNA TGTGCCAGCAGCTTAGAGGGCAGGGGCTCAGATACGCAGTATTTT. Variable domain in full (rest from reference TRBV7-8 and TRBJ2-3): GAGVSQSPRYKVAKRGQDVALRCDPISGHVSLFWYQQALGQGPEFLTYFQNEAQLDKSGLPSDRFFAERPEGSVSTLKIQRTQQEDSAVYLCASSLEGRGSDTQYFGPGTRLTVL.

The rearrangement joins TRBV19 to TRBJ1-2; D possibly corresponds to TRBD1 (6 bases). The germline V and J ends were trimmed by 5 bases and 10 bases, with 23 bases remaining between them. Germline V lookup: CDR1 LNHDA, CDR2 SQIVND (reference sequence). This CDR3 has 15 amino acids. DNA of the CDR3: TGTGCCAGTAGTCCCACTCTCCGGGACACGAGATACTACACCTTC. Translating gives CASSPTLRDTRYYTF.

This sequence joins TRBV7-2 and TRBJ2-1, with 9 bases lining up with TRBD2. The CDR3 is 16 residues long. Losses at the gene ends were 4 bases for V and 2 bases for J; bases not matched to a gene: 6. Germline V gene sequence: CDR1 SGHTA, CDR2 FQGNSA. The CDR3 sequence: CASSSVAGVTYNEQFF. The CDR3 bases are TGTGCCAGCAGCTCAGTAGCGGGGGTGACCTACAATGAGCAGTTCTTC.

The chain employs TRBV13 and TRBJ2-7; 9 nucleotides agree with TRBD1. The CDR3 covers 15 residues. CDR1 is PRHDT and CDR2 is FYEKMQ in the germline V gene (reference sequence). Trimming cost V 6 bases and J 2 bases; bases outside gene matches: 8. The CDR3 bases are TGTGCCAGCAGGTCACAGGGGGCCCATCCCTACGAGCAGTACTTC. Translation: CASRSQGAHPYEQYF.

This sequence joins TRBV6-6 and TRBJ2-2; 7 positions agree with TRBD1. V was clipped by 2 bases and J by 3 bases; unmatched bases: 3. This CDR3 has 15 residues. Germline loops: CDR1 MNHNY, CDR2 SVGAGI (reference sequence). DNA for the CDR3: TGTGCCAGCAGTTACGGCAGGGGGTACACCGGGGAGCTGTTTTTT. Its protein is CASSYGRGYTGELFF.

This rearrangement joins TRBV5-1 to TRBJ1-3; 7 positions match TRBD1. Per the germline V gene, CDR1 is SGHRS and CDR2 is YFSETQ. The junction had 2 bases not matched to a gene; V was cut back by 4 bases and J by 4 bases. There are 13 residues in the CDR3. As DNA, the CDR3 is TGCGCCAGCAGCACGGGACAGGGAAACACCATATATTTT. It is translated as CASSTGQGNTIYF. Filled out from reference TRBV5-1 and TRBJ1-3, the complete variable domain reads KAGVTQTPRYLIKTRGQQVTLSCSPISGHRSVSWYQQTPGQGLQFLFEYFSETQRNKGNFPGRFSGRQFSNSRSEMNVSTLELGDSALYLCASSTGQGNTIYFGEGSWLTVV.

The V and J genes are TRBV28 and TRBJ2-5; 7 nucleotides agree with TRBD2. Germline V gene sequence: CDR1 MDHEN, CDR2 SYDVKM. The ends lost 8 bases at V and 5 bases at J; junction bases unmatched: 5. CDR3 length equals 12 residues. The CDR3 bases are TGTGCCAGCTCCCCTAGCGGTGAGACCCAGTACTTC. As protein: CASSPSGETQYF. Drawing the rest from reference TRBV28 and TRBJ2-5, the complete variable domain is DVKVTQSSRYLVKRTGEKVFLECVQDMDHENMFWYRQDPGLGLRLIYFSYDVKMKEKGDIPEGYSVSREKKERFSLILESASTNQTSMYLCASSPSGETQYFGPGTRLLVL.

The genes are TRBV9 and TRBJ1-3; TRBD1 matches at 10 bases. Germline V lookup: CDR1 SGDLS, CDR2 YYNGEE. There are 17 residues in the CDR3. The V gene end was trimmed by 1 base and the J gene end by 2 bases; junction bases not matched to a gene: 6. CDR3 in amino acids: CASSVNDRGPTGNTIYF. CDR3 DNA: TGTGCCAGCAGCGTAAACGACAGGGGGCCTACTGGAAACACCATATATTTT. The entire variable domain, with the rest obtained from reference TRBV9 and TRBJ1-3, is as follows: DSGVTQTPKHLITATGQRVTLRCSPRSGDLSVYWYQQSLDQGLQFLIQYYNGEERAKGNILERFSAQQFPDLHSELNLSSLELGDSALYFCASSVNDRGPTGNTIYFGEGSWLTVV.

V gene TRBV6-1 combines with J gene TRBJ2-1, with D possibly TRBD2 on 5 matching bases. The CDR3 length is 15 residues. The V gene lost 2 bases and the J gene lost 0 bases, with 8 bases spanning the gap. The germline gives CDR1 MNHNS, CDR2 SASEGT. CDR3 loop: CASSETGYSYNEQFF. CDR3 coding DNA: TGTGCCAGCAGTGAAACGGGGTACTCCTACAATGAGCAGTTCTTC.